This entry lists 7 T cell receptor beta chains sequenced from one sample in a study of shared clonotypes between healthy human individuals. Libraries were prepared by immunoSEQ multiplex PCR; TCRdb keeps only in-frame clonotypes and omits some of them. The table has roughly 2 million clones, 90% to 95% seen once. Sequencing was performed on naive CD4+ T cells sorted from blood. Subset specified: CD45RA+ positively selected. The origin of the receptors is a young man in good health.

The rearrangement joins TRBV2 to TRBJ2-1; D may be TRBD2 (6 bases). The germline V gene encodes CDR1 SNHLY and CDR2 FYNNEI. The CDR3 runs to 13 residues. The V end was cut by 3 bases, the J end by 12 bases, with 15 bases between. The CDR3, as DNA: TGTGCCAGCAGTGAGAGGAACGCCGGGGGGCAGTTCTTC. Translated: CASSERNAGGQFF.

V gene TRBV9 combines with J gene TRBJ2-5, with D uncertain. The CDR3 is 15 residues long. Trimming removed 1 base at V and 5 bases at J, with 15 bases between. The germline CDR1 and CDR2 sequences are SGDLS and YYNGEE. DNA of the CDR3: TGTGCCAGCAGCGTATCCCCGGGTTTAGGGGAGACCCAGTACTTC. It is translated as CASSVSPGLGETQYF. The variable domain in full, completed from reference TRBV9 and TRBJ2-5, reads DSGVTQTPKHLITATGQRVTLRCSPRSGDLSVYWYQQSLDQGLQFLIQYYNGEERAKGNILERFSAQQFPDLHSELNLSSLELGDSALYFCASSVSPGLGETQYFGPGTRLLVL.

J is TRBJ1-6 and V is TRBV4-1; 7 nucleotides align to TRBD1. Per the germline V gene, CDR1 is MGHRA and CDR2 is YSYEKL. The CDR3 extends over 17 amino acids. V gave up 0 bases and J gave up 6 bases; unmatched junction bases: 8. CDR3 amino acids: CASSQDSDRRSNSPLHF. CDR3 DNA sequence: TGCGCCAGCAGCCAAGATTCGGACAGGAGAAGTAATTCACCCCTCCACTTT.

A note on this clone: Other DNA sequences in the same sample also yield this CDR3. The chain is built from TRBV7-9 and TRBJ1-4; D remains ambiguous. Germline V gene data show CDR1 as SEHNR and CDR2 as FQNEAQ (reference sequence). The V and J ends lost 0 bases and 6 bases respectively, with 5 bases between them. The CDR3 sequence is 13 residues long. The CDR3 loop is CASSLAGDEKLFF. The CDR3 coding sequence is TGTGCCAGCAGCTTAGCTGGGGATGAAAAACTGTTTTTT.

Concerning this clone itself: Additional DNA sequences in this sample encode the identical CDR3. V gene TRBV1 combines with J gene TRBJ2-7; the listed D gene, TRBD2, was not tested against the DNA. TRBV1 is noted as a pseudogene. The CDR3 is made up of 16 amino acids. The CDR3 loop reads CTSSQEERGISYEQYF. CDR3 nucleotide sequence: TGCACCAGCAGCCAAGAAGAGCGAGGCATCTCCTACGAGCAGTACTTC.

The rearrangement joins TRBV5-1 to TRBJ2-7, with D perhaps given as TRBD1 or TRBD2 (5 bases each). V gave up 0 bases and J gave up 6 bases, with 10 bases separating them. The CDR3 has 13 amino acids. Germline V lookup: CDR1 SGHRS, CDR2 YFSETQ. The CDR3: CASSLDWGTEQYF. For the CDR3, the DNA is TGCGCCAGCAGCTTGGACTGGGGGACCGAGCAGTACTTC. Full variable domain (missing parts from reference TRBV5-1 and TRBJ2-7): KAGVTQTPRYLIKTRGQQVTLSCSPISGHRSVSWYQQTPGQGLQFLFEYFSETQRNKGNFPGRFSGRQFSNSRSEMNVSTLELGDSALYLCASSLDWGTEQYFGPGTRLTVT.

This clone has only one observation. The gene calls are TRBV2 and TRBJ1-6; 8 nucleotides line up with TRBD1. CDR3 length: 14 amino acids. Per the germline V gene, CDR1 is SNHLY and CDR2 is FYNNEI. After removal of 3 bases from V and 7 bases from J, the junction contained 2 bases not matched to a gene. The CDR3 sequence: CASSETGENSPLHF. CDR3 in DNA: TGTGCCAGCAGTGAGACAGGGGAAAATTCACCCCTCCACTTT.